Shown below are 20 T cell receptor beta chains from a single sample sequenced in a study of blood T cell repertoires in COVID-19. Profiling relied on immunoSEQ multiplex PCR, and the TCRdb table lists in-frame clones only, not all of them. The table shows fewer than 300,000 clones, with approximately 92% occurring only once. The material sequenced was PBMCs or T cells enriched from blood (not recorded which). These receptors originate from a woman between 25 and 40 years old who had recovered from COVID-19.

The rearrangement uses TRBV29-1 and TRBJ1-5, with D uncertain. V was trimmed by 5 bases and J by 4 bases, leaving 12 bases between them. CDR3 size: 13 residues. From germline, CDR1 is SQVTM and CDR2 ANQGSEA. CDR3 DNA sequence: TGCAGCGTTCGGGATCAGGAGAATCAGCCCCAGCATTTT. Its translation: CSVRDQENQPQHF.

This chain joins TRBV5-4 and TRBJ2-5, with TRBD2 matching over 10 bases. The germline CDR1 and CDR2 sequences are SGHNT and YYREEE (reference sequence). The CDR3 spans 15 residues. V gave up 5 bases and J gave up 5 bases; unmatched junction bases: 9. CDR3 coding DNA: TGTGCCAGCAGTTATCCGGGACTAGCGATCGAGACCCAGTACTTC. Translating it yields CASSYPGLAIETQYF.

The J gene is TRBJ1-2, the V gene TRBV19, with a possible D match to TRBD1 (6 bases). The CDR3 is 13 residues long. V lost 6 bases to trimming and J lost 4 bases, with 12 bases between them. CDR1 is LNHDA and CDR2 is SQIVND in the germline V gene (reference sequence). The CDR3 loop is CASRPAGVYGYTF. Written as DNA, the CDR3 is TGTGCCAGTAGGCCCGCAGGGGTCTATGGCTACACCTTC.

For the CDR3, the DNA is TGCAGTGCTAGTGTCCCTAGCGGAGTCTACGAGCAGTACTTC. Translation: CSASVPSGVYEQYF. This rearrangement joins TRBV20-1 to TRBJ2-7; 7 bases fit TRBD2. CDR3 length: 14 amino acids. Germline CDR1 reads DFQATT; CDR2 reads SNEGSKA (reference sequence). The trim removed 3 bases at V and 3 bases at J, leaving 8 bases unmatched.

The chain couples TRBV6-1 to TRBJ2-1, with D unclear. The CDR3 has 16 residues. The ends were cut back, 1 base at V and 7 bases at J, with 17 bases in the middle. Germline CDR1 MNHNS, CDR2 SASEGT. This CDR3 reads CASSEGLLLTGNEQFF. The CDR3 DNA is TGTGCCAGCAGTGAAGGTCTCCTCCTTACGGGTAATGAGCAGTTCTTC.

J is TRBJ1-2 and V is TRBV11-2; 7 nucleotides align to TRBD1. Germline CDR1 reads SGHAT; CDR2 reads FQNNGV. The CDR3 has 15 amino acids. Trimming at V came to 3 bases and at J to 4 bases, leaving 8 bases not matched to a gene. Here the CDR3 DNA reads TGTGCCAGCAGCTTTAAAACAGGGGTTCCCTATGGCTACACCTTC. It specifies CASSFKTGVPYGYTF.

This clone has only a few counts. The chain links TRBV4-3 to TRBJ2-1; D is perhaps TRBD2 (6 bases). The CDR3 is 14 residues long. Germline CDR1 and CDR2: LGHNA and YSLEER. The V end lost 3 bases, the J end lost 3 bases, and 9 bases lay between the germline ends. Written as DNA, the CDR3 is TGCGCCAGCAGCCAGGGGGGTGGCTACAATGAGCAGTTCTTC. Amino acid sequence: CASSQGGGYNEQFF.

The chain couples TRBV6-5 to TRBJ2-7, with 10 positions matching TRBD2. The CDR3 has 15 residues. Germline-derived CDR1 and CDR2 are MNHEY and SVGAGI. Losses at the gene ends were 4 bases for V and 5 bases for J; bases not matched to a gene: 8. CDR3 loop: CASSSLAGGRDEQYF. CDR3 DNA: TGTGCCAGCAGTTCTTTAGCGGGAGGTAGAGACGAGCAGTACTTC.

V and J are TRBV6-5 and TRBJ1-5; TRBD1 matches 8 bases. The ends lost 5 bases at V and 4 bases at J; junction bases unmatched: 7. This CDR3 comprises 15 residues. CDR1 is MNHEY and CDR2 is SVGAGI in the germline V gene. The CDR3 loop is CASSPRTGLNQPQHF. The DNA of the CDR3 is TGTGCCAGCAGTCCTAGGACAGGGCTGAATCAGCCCCAGCATTTT.

The chain has TRBV7-2 and TRBJ2-5; D is ambiguous. The CDR3 is made up of 9 amino acids. The V end was cut by 8 bases, the J end by 5 bases, with 3 bases between. CDR1 is SGHTA, CDR2 FQGNSA, per germline. The chain's CDR3 is CASGETQYF. In nucleotides, the CDR3 is TGTGCCAGCGGCGAGACCCAGTACTTC.

The chain joins TRBV29-1 to TRBJ1-1, with D possibly matching TRBD1 (6 bases). Trimming pared 4 bases from V and 1 base from J, leaving 13 bases between. Germline values: CDR1 SQVTM, CDR2 ANQGSEA. The CDR3 consists of 14 residues. The chain's CDR3 is CSVGRTVGNTEAFF. In nucleotides, the CDR3 is TGCAGCGTTGGAAGGACAGTGGGGAACACTGAAGCTTTCTTT.

This rearrangement joins TRBV23-1 to TRBJ1-5; D is ambiguous. TRBV23-1 falls under the ORF class, with uncertain function. Trimming took 10 bases from V and 5 from J, leaving 12 bases between them. This CDR3 region has 12 residues. CDR3 nucleotides: TGCGCCATCCGCGGGGTTTATCAGCCCCAGCATTTT. Amino acids: CAIRGVYQPQHF.

This clone appeared once. This chain links TRBV6-5 with TRBJ2-1; 8 nucleotides align to TRBD2. Per the germline V gene, CDR1 is MNHEY and CDR2 is SVGAGI. The CDR3 sequence is 15 residues long. Trimming cost V 2 bases and J 8 bases; bases outside gene matches: 8. For the CDR3, the DNA is TGTGCCAGCAGTTACCCGGGAGGGCCTGGAGATGAGCAGTTCTTC. This encodes CASSYPGGPGDEQFF.

V is TRBV7-8 and J is TRBJ2-1, with TRBD2 identical over 13 bases. This CDR3 spans 14 amino acids. From germline, CDR1 is SGHVS and CDR2 FQNEAQ. The trim removed 5 bases at V and 14 bases at J, leaving 9 bases unmatched. The CDR3 sequence: CASSTRTSGSVEFF. The DNA of the CDR3 is TGTGCCAGCAGCACCCGGACTAGCGGGAGTGTCGAGTTCTTC.

The V gene is TRBV28, the J gene TRBJ2-7, with 9 positions matching TRBD1. After removal of 5 bases from V and 2 bases from J, the junction contained 7 bases not matched to a gene. Germline V gene data show CDR1 as MDHEN and CDR2 as SYDVKM. This CDR3 has 15 residues. CDR3 region: CASSVPGQGAYEQYF. DNA for the CDR3: TGTGCCAGCAGTGTTCCGGGACAGGGTGCCTACGAGCAGTACTTC.

The chain is built from TRBV6-6 and TRBJ2-1, with TRBD2 matching over 13 bases. CDR3 length: 18 amino acids. The germline CDR1 and CDR2 sequences are MNHNY and SVGAGI (reference sequence). J gave up 5 bases and V 5 bases, and 12 bases lay outside the gene matches. The CDR3 nucleotides are TGTGCCAGCAGTCGACGGACAGGGGGACTAGCGGGAAACAATGAGCAGTTCTTC. It yields the protein CASSRRTGGLAGNNEQFF.

The genes are TRBV6-5 and TRBJ2-7; 7 bases map to TRBD2. Germline CDR1 MNHEY, CDR2 SVGAGI. The V segment lost 0 bases and the J segment 3 bases; nucleotides outside the gene matches: 2. The CDR3 consists of 14 residues. Here the CDR3 DNA reads TGTGCCAGCAGTTACTCACCTAGCGGCTACGAGCAGTACTTC. Its translation: CASSYSPSGYEQYF.

CDR3 sequence reads: CASSAERHTGELFF. CDR3 DNA sequence: TGTGCCAGCAGTGCGGAGCGGCACACCGGGGAGCTGTTTTTT. J is TRBJ2-2 and V is TRBV2, with D possibly being TRBD2 (5 bases). V dropped 4 bases and J dropped 3 bases, with 9 bases sitting between them. CDR1 SNHLY and CDR2 FYNNEI come from the germline V gene. The CDR3 extends over 14 amino acids.

This chain uses TRBV28 with TRBJ2-4, with 7 bases matching TRBD1. Trimming removed 4 bases from V and 4 bases from J; junction bases left unmatched: 7. Germline V lookup: CDR1 MDHEN, CDR2 SYDVKM. The CDR3 is made up of 15 amino acids. CDR3 DNA sequence: TGTGCCAGCAGTTCCGCGGCAGGGGGAAAAAACATTCAGTACTTC. Its translation: CASSSAAGGKNIQYF. Supplemented by reference TRBV28 and TRBJ2-4, the full variable domain reads DVKVTQSSRYLVKRTGEKVFLECVQDMDHENMFWYRQDPGLGLRLIYFSYDVKMKEKGDIPEGYSVSREKKERFSLILESASTNQTSMYLCASSSAAGGKNIQYFGAGTRLSVL.

The CDR3 DNA reads as TGTGCCAGCTCACCGCGACTCTTAAAGGGGCCATCGGGGGCCAACGTCCTGACTTTC. Amino acid sequence: CASSPRLLKGPSGANVLTF. This chain links TRBV18 with TRBJ2-6; TRBD1 might be the D (5 bases). Trimming took off 3 bases at V and 4 bases at J, with 22 bases between the two ends. This CDR3 comprises 19 residues. Germline V gene sequence: CDR1 KGHSH, CDR2 LQKENI. Filled out from reference TRBV18 and TRBJ2-6, the complete variable domain reads NAGVMQNPRHLVRRRGQEARLRCSPMKGHSHVYWYRQLPEEGLKFMVYLQKENIIDESGMPKERFSAEFPKEGPSILRIQQVVRGDSAAYFCASSPRLLKGPSGANVLTFGAGSRLTVL.